The sequence of this TCR beta chain was determined in a study of CD8 T cells in Susac syndrome (dated by TCRdb to between 2018 and 2020). Regarding the research as a whole: Repertoire sequencing was used to test whether CD8+ T cell activation and differentiation in Susac syndrome was antigen driven. Paper-wide results and their limitations: The TCR sequencing and HLA analysis was acknowledged to have included a relatively small number of individuals.

RNA was extracted using the RNeasy kit, and roughly 0.45 to 1 ug of the RNA was reverse transcribed with random hexamers. The immunoSEQ multiplex PCR assay, covering 54 Vbeta and 13 Jbeta segments, was used to amplify TCR beta CDR3 regions. PCR amplification bias was corrected using a synthetic template baseline for primer optimization and computational correction. The study's own analysis went as follows. Only productive sequences were kept, with reads annotated to V, D and J genes according to IMGT and analyzed in immunoSEQ Analyzer. To calculate clonality, Shannon entropy was normalized by log2 of the number of productive unique sequences and then subtracted from one. For each patient and control, public and private clones were evaluated within the 100 most prevalent clones. A clone was defined as Susac-specific if it was absent from the healthy and MS cohorts, from roughly 1,000 published viral clones and from other ImmuneACCESS disease sequences. TCRdb reanalyzed the raw reads on its own, using fastp at Q25 for trimming and MiXCR for clone calling, and kept in-frame beta chains. Every CDR3 protein is listed once, alongside the most common genes and DNA of its rows. The V and J calls come from TCRdb's annotation, not from the publication. For this sample there are 150,000 to 200,000 distinct CDR3 sequences; 93% appear just once. The top ten clones comprise approximately 0.14% of the sample.

Peripheral blood CD8+ and CD4+ T cells from healthy donors, Susac syndrome patients and multiple sclerosis patients were profiled using high-throughput TCR beta sequencing. Healthy donors were included as age- and sex-matched controls. Bulk CD8+ and CD4+ T cells were purified by magnetic negative isolation, while CD8+ TEMRA cells were enriched using FACS. Blood was drawn into EDTA tubes, processed within 24 hours, and PBMCs were isolated by density gradient centrifugation. PBMCs intended for TCR sequencing were cryopreserved in liquid nitrogen and thawed later in a water bath at 37 degrees C. A purity of at least 90% was achieved for sorted or isolated CD4+, CD8+ and CD8+ TEMRA cells. To note about this clonotype: It has no known antigen specificity. No much larger clone is present one base from it, and per-base qualities are unavailable.

The sequence was collected from a human donor in good health. The sequenced sample consisted of CD4+ T cells from PBMCs.

The DNA reads TGTGCCAGCAAAGGGACAGGGGGCGGCGAGCAGTACTTC. Its coded protein is CASKGTGGGEQYF. The chain couples TRBV5-4 to TRBJ2-7, with 12 bases in between that match TRBD1. From V the trimming removes 6 bases and from J it removes 6 bases, while the gene matches leave 4 bases of the junction unaccounted for. The CDR3, from cysteine to phenylalanine, totals 13 residues. Only the CDR3 DNA is retained, 39 bases long and in frame from the first base. According to the germline V gene (reference sequence), CDR1 reads SGHNT and CDR2 reads YYREEE. With the rest looked up from the reference TRBV5-4 and TRBJ2-7 genes rather than sequenced, the full variable domain is ETGVTQSPTHLIKTRGQQVTLRCSSQSGHNTVSWYQQALGQGPQFIFQYYREEENGRGNFPPRFSGLQFPNYSSELNVNALELDDSALYLCASKGTGGGEQYFGPGTRLTVT.